These 9 T cell receptor beta chains were all obtained from the same sample, sequenced in a study of beta chain features in type 1 diabetes. Reverse transcription of all isolated RNA meant that expressed TCRB transcripts were sequenced. Libraries were prepared by immunoSEQ multiplex PCR; TCRdb keeps only in-frame clonotypes and omits some of them. The sample records 860,000 or so clones, roughly 15% being singletons. Sequenced input: naive CD4+ T cells from blood. These receptor sequences come from a woman aged 18-29 years in good health.

This clone was recorded a few times. The chain carries TRBV18 and TRBJ2-5, with D possibly being TRBD2 (5 bases). The germline V and J ends were trimmed by 3 bases and 1 base, with 9 bases remaining between them. Germline V CDR1 and CDR2: KGHSH, LQKENI. This CDR3 comprises 14 residues. CDR3 residues: CASSPGNPQETQYF. The CDR3 DNA is TGTGCCAGCTCACCCGGGAACCCCCAAGAGACCCAGTACTTC.

J is TRBJ2-4 and V is TRBV7-2, with 15 bases aligning to TRBD2. Germline CDR1 and CDR2: SGHTA and FQGNSA. The CDR3 contains 18 residues. After removal of 0 bases from V and 1 base from J, the junction contained 1 base not matched to a gene. CDR3 region: CASSLAGTSGRAKNIQYF. The DNA of the CDR3 is TGTGCCAGCAGCTTAGCCGGGACTAGCGGGAGGGCCAAAAACATTCAGTACTTC.

As concerns this clone: The junction and the germline gene differ at one end; a read error may be behind it. This sample also contains other DNA sequences that code for the same CDR3. The chain couples TRBV5-4 to TRBJ2-3, with 9 bases aligning to TRBD2. CDR1 and CDR2 from the germline V gene are SGHNT and YYREEE (reference sequence). CDR3 length: 15 amino acids. The CDR3 is CASSLLAGSTDTQYF. The CDR3 bases are TGCGCCAGCAGCCTACTAGCGGGTAGCACAGATACGCAGTATTTT.

Of note for this clone: A junction boundary mismatches the germline segment, possibly from a read error. V usage is TRBV6-5 and J usage is TRBJ1-2; maybe TRBD1 (6 bases). This CDR3 is built from 12 residues. Germline lookup yields CDR1 MNHEY and CDR2 SVGAGI. The CDR3: CASRDSQGPGIF. CDR3 in DNA: TGTGCCAGCAGAGACTCTCAGGGGCCTGGCATATTC.

The rearrangement uses TRBV28 and TRBJ2-7; 9 bases are shared with TRBD1. The CDR3 runs 14 residues. Germline V gives CDR1 MDHEN, CDR2 SYDVKM. J lost 6 bases, V lost 7 bases, and 10 bases had no gene match. CDR3 coding DNA: TGTGCCAGCACCCGGGGGACAGGGAGGGGCGAGCAGTACTTC. It translates to CASTRGTGRGEQYF.

The V call is TRBV27, the J call TRBJ1-2, with a weak D call TRBD1 (6 bases). Trimming shortened V by 4 bases and J by 5 bases, and 14 bases separated the two germline ends. In germline, CDR1 is MNHEY, CDR2 SMNVEV (reference sequence). This CDR3 is built from 14 residues. The CDR3 DNA follows: TGTGCCAGCAGTTCATGGGGGCAGACTTATGGCTACACCTTC. This encodes CASSSWGQTYGYTF.

This clone was detected only a few times. The rearrangement joins TRBV9 to TRBJ2-3; TRBD1 is a possible D gene (5 bases). Germline-derived CDR1 and CDR2 are SGDLS and YYNGEE. With 0 bases removed from V and 2 bases from J, the gap between germline ends came to 10 bases. CDR3 length equals 15 residues. The CDR3 DNA follows: TGTGCCAGCAGCGTAGGACAGCAAGACACAGATACGCAGTATTTT. It translates to CASSVGQQDTDTQYF.

The chain employs TRBV29-1 and TRBJ2-7; 8 nucleotides line up with TRBD2. After removal of 4 bases from V and 4 bases from J, the junction contained 6 bases not matched to a gene. This CDR3 comprises 13 residues. CDR1 is SQVTM, CDR2 ANQGSEA, per germline. The CDR3 loop is CSVAGTSVYEQYF. In nucleotides, the CDR3 is TGCAGCGTTGCCGGGACTAGTGTGTACGAGCAGTACTTC.

Only a few counts were recorded for this clone. The J gene is TRBJ1-1, the V gene TRBV7-3; D gene ambiguous. The CDR3 totals 14 residues. Germline CDR1 and CDR2: SGHTA and FQGTGA. Deletions cut 2 bases from V and 5 bases from J, with 12 bases between. This CDR3 reads CASSLLGMGTEAFF. DNA for the CDR3: TGTGCCAGCAGCTTACTGGGGATGGGGACTGAAGCTTTCTTT. The whole variable domain, remainder taken from reference TRBV7-3 and TRBJ1-1, is GAGVSQTPSNKVTEKGKYVELRCDPISGHTALYWYRQSLGQGPEFLIYFQGTGAADDSGLPNDRFFAVRPEGSVSTLKIQRTERGDSAVYLCASSLLGMGTEAFFGQGTRLTVV.